A few counts support the clone carrying this T cell receptor (beta chain). Its cognate antigen is unknown. There are 16 residues in the CDR3. The V and J ends lost 0 bases and 4 bases, in that order; junction bases with no gene match: 2. Germline CDR1 LGHNA, CDR2 YNFKEQ. The sample is drawn from a study of cytomegalovirus exposure and HLA in healthy donors. Study information: The use of the same platform for the roughly 130 validation repertoires and the approximately 670 first-cohort repertoires was reported by a later analysis.

The protocol was immunoSEQ multiplex PCR, while the TCRdb copy is restricted to in-frame clones and leaves out a portion. The sample holds roughly 190,000 clones, about 82% seen once. The study, taken as a whole, reports: It was 150 to 200 TCR beta chains that were listed as cytomegalovirus-associated. First-cohort TCR clusters were later found to tend to co-occur in the 120 or so validation repertoires. Reports described diagnosis of cytomegalovirus status by the classifier as highly specific and sensitive.

The chain recombines TRBV4-2 with TRBJ1-4; 10 nucleotides match TRBD1. Sequencing was carried out using PBMCs. This clonotype was sampled from a woman aged 18-29 years in good health and CMV-seronegative. CDR3 amino acids: CASSQDGTGDNEKLFF. The CDR3 coding sequence is TGTGCCAGCAGCCAAGACGGGACAGGGGATAATGAAAAACTGTTTTTT.